One sample yielded the 10 T cell receptor beta chains listed below, sequenced in a study of blood T cell repertoires in COVID-19. Produced via immunoSEQ multiplex PCR; TCRdb's table is partial and in-frame only. The sample records roughly 330,000 clones, more than 75% being singletons. Source material: peripheral blood. All receptors come from a woman aged 45-65 years with acute or convalescent COVID-19.

The genes are TRBV18 and TRBJ2-6, with 12 bases that match TRBD2. Germline trimming cut 3 bases from V and 0 bases from J; bases unmatched to any gene: 3. Germline V lookup: CDR1 KGHSH, CDR2 LQKENI. This CDR3 contains 18 residues. CDR3 nucleotide sequence: TGTGCCAGCTCACCTGGACTAGCGGGGTACTCTGGGGCCAACGTCCTGACTTTC. Translated, it gives CASSPGLAGYSGANVLTF.

The V gene is TRBV7-2, the J gene TRBJ2-1; 11 bases fit TRBD2. The V segment lost 4 bases and the J segment 5 bases; nucleotides outside the gene matches: 4. CDR3 length: 15 residues. The germline CDR1 and CDR2 sequences are SGHTA and FQGNSA. The CDR3, as DNA: TGTGCCAGCAGCTATCCGGGACTAGCGGACAATGAGCAGTTCTTC. Translated: CASSYPGLADNEQFF.

DNA for the CDR3: TGCAGTGCTAGTTCCCTGGTCGGCACTGAAGCTTTCTTT. This gives the protein CSASSLVGTEAFF. The chain employs TRBV20-1 and TRBJ1-1; no clear D. The CDR3 length is 13 residues. CDR1 is DFQATT and CDR2 is SNEGSKA in the germline V gene (reference sequence). The V and J ends lost 3 bases and 4 bases respectively, with 12 bases between them.

The chain couples TRBV5-1 to TRBJ1-1; D remains unclear. The V gene's germline CDR1 is SGHRS and CDR2 YFSETQ. The CDR3 sequence is 13 residues long. Trimming cost V 1 base and J 2 bases, with 6 bases left between them. CDR3 DNA sequence: TGCGCCAGCAGCTTGTTCTCCAACACTGAAGCTTTCTTT. This sequence encodes CASSLFSNTEAFF.

This sequence joins TRBV19 and TRBJ2-5, with 8 nucleotides matching TRBD2. The V segment lost 7 bases and the J segment 3 bases; nucleotides outside the gene matches: 10. CDR1 LNHDA and CDR2 SQIVND come from the germline V gene (reference sequence). This CDR3 has 15 residues. This CDR3 reads CASKPLGAGEETQYF. CDR3 in DNA: TGTGCCAGTAAGCCCCTTGGAGCGGGAGAAGAGACCCAGTACTTC.

The chain carries TRBV2 and TRBJ2-3; D gene ambiguous. The CDR3 spans 11 residues. CDR1 is SNHLY and CDR2 is FYNNEI in the germline V gene. V shed 8 bases and J shed 5 bases, with 8 bases lying between them. The CDR3 loop reads CASLYLDTQYF. The DNA for the CDR3 is TGTGCCAGCCTCTACTTAGATACGCAGTATTTT.

The rearrangement joins TRBV7-2 to TRBJ2-3, with 9 positions matching TRBD1. The V gene's germline CDR1 is SGHTA and CDR2 FQGNSA. With 4 bases clipped from V and 10 bases from J, the junction kept 18 bases outside the gene matches. CDR3 length: 17 residues. CDR3 nucleotide sequence: TGTGCCAGCAGCTCCCAAATTGGGACAGGGCCAACGGGGGCGCAGTATTTT. It codes for CASSSQIGTGPTGAQYF.

The chain couples TRBV19 to TRBJ1-3; D uncertain. The CDR3 runs 14 residues. V dropped 3 bases and J dropped 1 base, with 7 bases sitting between them. The germline CDR1 and CDR2 sequences are LNHDA and SQIVND (reference sequence). CDR3 nucleotide sequence: TGTGCCAGTAGTATGCGGCAATCTGGAAACACCATATATTTT. Translating it yields CASSMRQSGNTIYF.

The chain links TRBV5-1 to TRBJ1-3, with D possibly being TRBD1 (5 bases). Trimming took off 4 bases at V and 2 bases at J, with 10 bases between the two ends. The CDR3 runs 14 residues. CDR1 and CDR2 from the germline V gene are SGHRS and YFSETQ. This CDR3 reads CASSPDTAGNTIYF. CDR3 nucleotide sequence: TGCGCCAGCAGCCCGGACACTGCTGGAAACACCATATATTTT.

This clone has just one count. V usage is TRBV9 and J usage is TRBJ2-1; D is ambiguous. Germline V CDR1 and CDR2: SGDLS, YYNGEE. Trimming pared 3 bases from V and 3 bases from J, leaving 4 bases between. CDR3 length: 12 amino acids. The CDR3 reads CASSALYNEQFF. In nucleotides, the CDR3 is TGTGCCAGCAGCGCCCTCTACAATGAGCAGTTCTTC.